Below, 9 T cell receptor beta chains from the same sample are listed, as sequenced in a study of T cells in Graves' hyperthyroidism and ophthalmopathy. From RNA transcripts, TCR beta CDR3 regions were amplified. HTBI primers were used for first-round RT-PCR of the TCR CDR3. TCRdb used MiXCR to reprocess the multiplex PCR reads, holding one entry per CDR3 protein. Counted here are 730,000 or so distinct CDR3 sequences, about 17% occurring once; the ten biggest clones make up over 15%. What was sequenced was blood. The origin of the receptors is a woman between 50 and 59 years old with Graves' hyperthyroidism that later progressed to Graves' ophthalmopathy.

The gene calls are TRBV7-6 and TRBJ2-1, with 10 bases aligning to TRBD2. CDR3 length: 16 amino acids. CDR1 and CDR2 (germline): SGHVS, FNYEAQ. V lost 4 bases and J lost 7; bases outside the gene matches: 10. The CDR3 reads CASSSIFSGGRNEQFF. In nucleotides, the CDR3 is TGTGCCAGCAGCTCCATCTTTAGCGGGGGGAGGAATGAGCAGTTCTTC.

This rearrangement joins TRBV3-1 to TRBJ2-5; possible D gene TRBD1, 5 bases. The CDR3 contains 19 residues. Germline V gene sequence: CDR1 LGHDT, CDR2 YNNKEL (reference sequence). V gave up 4 bases and J gave up 1 base, with 25 bases separating them. The CDR3 here is CASSPRSLQQDWVQETQYF. CDR3 DNA sequence: TGTGCCAGCAGCCCAAGATCCCTCCAACAGGATTGGGTCCAAGAGACCCAGTACTTC.

The chain employs TRBV7-3 and TRBJ1-1, with a possible D match to TRBD1 (6 bases). The CDR3 totals 15 residues. V was shortened by 2 bases and J by 3 bases, with 13 bases between the two germline ends. CDR1 is SGHTA and CDR2 is FQGTGA in the germline V gene. The CDR3, as DNA: TGTGCCAGCAGCTTAGGACAGCCTTTTTACACTGAAGCTTTCTTT. As protein: CASSLGQPFYTEAFF.

This clonotype was detected ten times or more. The chain recombines TRBV2 with TRBJ2-2; TRBD1 matches at 9 bases. The CDR3 consists of 14 residues. The V gene end was trimmed by 8 bases and the J gene end by 4 bases; junction bases not matched to a gene: 5. CDR1 is SNHLY and CDR2 is FYNNEI in the germline V gene. The CDR3 is CASWTGDSTGELFF. CDR3 DNA: TGTGCCAGCTGGACAGGGGATAGCACCGGGGAGCTGTTTTTT.

This clonotype was seen a handful of times. A much larger clone differs from this one at a single base, so this may be a read error. This chain connects TRBV5-1 to TRBJ2-7; D might be TRBD2 (6 bases). Germline CDR1 and CDR2: SGHRS and YFSETQ. The CDR3 loop spans 18 amino acids. The V and J ends lost 1 base and 7 bases respectively, with 27 bases between them. The CDR3 reads CASSLRGLGEAPREEQYF. For the CDR3, the DNA is TGCGCCAGCAGCTTGCGAGGACTTGGGGAAGCCCCTCGGGAGGAGCAGTACTTC.

The chain carries TRBV4-2 and TRBJ1-5; D may be TRBD1 (6 bases). V was shortened by 1 base and J by 2 bases, with 12 bases between the two germline ends. CDR1 is LGHNA and CDR2 is YNFKEQ in the germline V gene. The CDR3 runs to 16 residues. The DNA of the CDR3 is TGTGCCAGCAGCCAAGCAAGGGGGGGAGGCAATCAGCCCCAGCATTTT. It yields the protein CASSQARGGGNQPQHF.

The rearrangement joins TRBV6-1 to TRBJ1-1, with D possibly TRBD1 on 6 matching bases. V was pared by 6 bases and J by 7 bases, with 18 bases between. The V gene's germline CDR1 is MNHNS and CDR2 SASEGT. The CDR3 runs to 14 residues. This CDR3 reads CASSAYREGIEAFF. The CDR3 bases are TGTGCCAGCAGCGCCTACAGGGAAGGGATTGAAGCTTTCTTT.

This clonotype was recorded many times. V and J are TRBV12-3 or TRBV12-4 and TRBJ1-6, with TRBD1 as a possible D gene (5 bases). Trimming took off 3 bases at V and 9 bases at J, with 12 bases between the two ends. There are 14 residues in the CDR3. In DNA, the CDR3 is TGTGCCAGCAGTTTCCGGGACCTGGGTTCACCCCTCCACTTT. It is translated as CASSFRDLGSPLHF.

This clonotype was seen a handful of times. The chain has TRBV20-1 and TRBJ1-5; D remains ambiguous. The ends were cut back, 5 bases at V and 1 base at J, with 12 bases in the middle. Germline loops: CDR1 DFQATT, CDR2 SNEGSKA (reference sequence). The CDR3 runs 14 residues. CDR3 sequence reads: CSAADRFSNQPQHF. The CDR3 DNA reads as TGCAGTGCTGCAGACCGCTTCAGCAATCAGCCCCAGCATTTT.